This T cell receptor (beta chain) was sequenced for a study of T-cell reconstitution after alpha-beta-depleted transplantation in children. Study-level findings and limits: It was reported that alpha-beta T cells came from several hundred expanded graft clones (about two months after transplant). Newly produced T cells mostly provided counts and TCRbeta diversity after one year, as hyperexpanded clones declined. Surviving recipient T cells and thymic progenitors underlay high day-60 TCRbeta diversity in some patients.

With regard to this clonotype: Its specificity is unknown.

Unique molecular identifiers were used to barcode this TCRbeta library. TCRdb redid the calling of the PCR reads with MiXCR, one entry per CDR3 protein. The table shows 350,000 to 500,000 distinct CDR3 sequences, with around two fifths occurring only once. Trimming left V 3 bases short and J 5 bases short, with 9 bases between. The germline gives CDR1 SGHRS, CDR2 YFSETQ. The CDR3 is 12 residues long. V gene TRBV5-1 combines with J gene TRBJ2-7; D unresolved. The material was PBMCs, obtained before TCRalphabeta/CD19-depleted stem cell transplant. The receptor's source is a girl aged 2-10 years with aplastic anemia, due to receive a stem cell transplant. CDR3 coding DNA: TGCGCCAGCAGCTCGACCGGCCACGAGCAGTACTTC. Residues: CASSSTGHEQYF.